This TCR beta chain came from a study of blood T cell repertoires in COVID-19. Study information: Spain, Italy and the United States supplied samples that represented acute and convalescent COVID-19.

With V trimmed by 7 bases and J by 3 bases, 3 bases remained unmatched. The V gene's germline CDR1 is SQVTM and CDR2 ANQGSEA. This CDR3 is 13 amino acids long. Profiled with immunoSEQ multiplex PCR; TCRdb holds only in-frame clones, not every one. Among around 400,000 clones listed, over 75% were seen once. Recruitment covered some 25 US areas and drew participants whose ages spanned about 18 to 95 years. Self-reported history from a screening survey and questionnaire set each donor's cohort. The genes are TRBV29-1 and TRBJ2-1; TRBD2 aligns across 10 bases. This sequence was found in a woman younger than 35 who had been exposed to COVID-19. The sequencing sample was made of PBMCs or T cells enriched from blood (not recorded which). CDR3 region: CSAGTSDYNEQFF. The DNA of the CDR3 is TGCAGCGCTGGGACTAGCGACTACAATGAGCAGTTCTTC.